The clone carrying this T cell receptor beta chain was seen only a few times. TCRdb's table, derived via immunoSEQ multiplex PCR, lists solely in-frame clones and lacks some. The table has approximately 300,000 clones, roughly 89% seen once; the top ten hold 5.2%. This sample is part of a study of blood T cell repertoires in COVID-19. Study members were between roughly 18 and 89 years old and lived in 20 to 30 US regions. Each recovered donor of Cohort 3 presented with two negative PCRs, clearance, or symptom resolution. What was sequenced was PBMCs or T cells enriched from blood (not recorded which). This clonotype was sampled from a man aged 55 to 69 who had recovered from COVID-19.

The CDR3 DNA reads as TGTGCCACCAGCGCCCCCGGGACAGCAACTAATGAAAAACTGTTTTTT. Translated, it gives CATSAPGTATNEKLFF. The rearrangement links TRBV15 to TRBJ1-4, with 7 bases aligning to TRBD1. The J segment lost 0 bases and the V segment lost 5 bases, leaving 6 bases of the junction unmatched. Germline CDR1 is LNHNV and CDR2 is YYDKDF (reference sequence). CDR3 length equals 16 residues.